The TCR beta chain described here comes from a study of identical twins. Study-wide results and limits: Modelling approaches yielded underestimates of out-of-frame TCR alpha sharing between monozygotic twins. Surplus twin overlap in beta out-of-frame sequences was less pronounced.

This clonotype was seen a few times. Its antigen remains unidentified. Trimming removed 6 bases at V and 0 bases at J, with 9 bases between. Germline V CDR1 and CDR2: SQVTM, ANQGSEA. The CDR3 length is 13 residues. MiXCR, applied by TCRdb to the 5' RACE reads, yields one record per CDR3 protein. The repertoire holds under 300,000 distinct CDR3 sequences, with 5% to 7% as singletons. This sample also appeared in a second study, on T cells expressing NK-cell markers. That publication notes: The dominant NKG2C+ clonotypes represented roughly 1.0-7.5% of CD8+ T cells in over 5 donors.

This receptor was taken from a woman aged 18-29 years in good health. The chain is built from TRBV29-1 and TRBJ2-1, with D possibly being TRBD1 (5 bases). The sequencing sample was made of CD8+ T cells sorted from blood. The CDR3 DNA is TGCAGCGTAGACAGCAGCTCCTACAATGAGCAGTTCTTC. Translation: CSVDSSSYNEQFF.